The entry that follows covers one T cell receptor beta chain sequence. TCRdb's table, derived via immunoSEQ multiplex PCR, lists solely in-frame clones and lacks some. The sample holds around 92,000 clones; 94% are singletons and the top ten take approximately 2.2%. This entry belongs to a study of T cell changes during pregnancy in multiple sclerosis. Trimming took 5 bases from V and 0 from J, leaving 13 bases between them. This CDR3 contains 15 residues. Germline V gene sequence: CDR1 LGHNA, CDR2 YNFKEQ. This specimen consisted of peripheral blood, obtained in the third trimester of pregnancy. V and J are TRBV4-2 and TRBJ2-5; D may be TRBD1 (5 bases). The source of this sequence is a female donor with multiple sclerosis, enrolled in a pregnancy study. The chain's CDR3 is CASSFRQQNQETQYF. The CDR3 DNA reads TGTGCCAGCAGCTTCCGACAGCAGAACCAAGAGACCCAGTACTTC.